The 24 T cell receptor beta chains below were found in one sample sequenced in a study of T cell changes during pregnancy in multiple sclerosis. Assay used: immunoSEQ multiplex PCR; TCRdb lists only in-frame clones, some missing. In the table there are about 51,000 clones, around 93% of which are singletons. Source: peripheral blood, taken in the second trimester of pregnancy. These receptors all come from a female donor with multiple sclerosis, enrolled in a pregnancy study.

This clone came up a few times. This chain joins TRBV4-2 and TRBJ1-6, with 9 bases aligning to TRBD1. The J segment lost 7 bases and the V segment lost 0 bases, leaving 1 base of the junction unmatched. This CDR3 has 15 amino acids. Germline CDR1 is LGHNA and CDR2 is YNFKEQ. The CDR3 DNA follows: TGTGCCAGCAGCCAAGAGGGGACAGGGAATTCACCCCTCCACTTT. It specifies CASSQEGTGNSPLHF.

The chain couples TRBV7-2 to TRBJ2-5, with 7 bases aligning to TRBD1. Trimming removed 1 base from V and 5 bases from J; junction bases left unmatched: 7. The CDR3 is 15 residues long. Looked up from germline, CDR1 is SGHTA and CDR2 is FQGNSA. CDR3 bases: TGTGCCAGCAGCTTAGACAGGGGCAATCGCGAGACCCAGTACTTC. Its protein is CASSLDRGNRETQYF.

The gene calls are TRBV19 and TRBJ1-2; D unresolved. The CDR3 is 12 residues long. The germline V gene encodes CDR1 LNHDA and CDR2 SQIVND (reference sequence). Trimming cost V 9 bases and J 2 bases, with 10 bases left between them. The DNA of the CDR3 is TGTGCCAGCTCCCGGGGAAACTATGGCTACACCTTC. Translating it yields CASSRGNYGYTF.

The CDR3 reads CASRVSWLAGEPPVEQYF. In nucleotides, the CDR3 is TGCGCCAGCAGGGTGTCGTGGCTAGCGGGAGAGCCCCCAGTTGAGCAGTACTTC. The V gene is TRBV5-1, the J gene TRBJ2-7, with 10 bases that match TRBD2. From germline, CDR1 is SGHRS and CDR2 YFSETQ. The CDR3 contains 18 residues. V shed 5 bases and J 7 bases; nucleotides not matched to a gene: 21.

The chain is built from TRBV28 and TRBJ2-3; 8 nucleotides match TRBD2. Germline-derived CDR1 and CDR2 are MDHEN and SYDVKM. Germline trimming cut 5 bases from V and 5 bases from J; bases unmatched to any gene: 15. The CDR3 has 17 amino acids. CDR3 residues: CASSLTQAGVIGDTQYF. CDR3 nucleotide sequence: TGTGCCAGCAGTCTAACCCAAGCGGGAGTGATTGGAGATACGCAGTATTTT. Looking up the rest from reference TRBV28 and TRBJ2-3 gives the full variable domain: DVKVTQSSRYLVKRTGEKVFLECVQDMDHENMFWYRQDPGLGLRLIYFSYDVKMKEKGDIPEGYSVSREKKERFSLILESASTNQTSMYLCASSLTQAGVIGDTQYFGPGTRLTVL.

This chain links TRBV7-8 with TRBJ1-1, with TRBD1 matching over 9 bases. The CDR3 length is 17 residues. Germline CDR1 reads SGHVS; CDR2 reads FQNEAQ. The V and J ends lost 1 base and 3 bases, in that order; junction bases with no gene match: 9. The DNA of the CDR3 is TGTGCCAGCAGCTTAGTATCTCCGGGACAGGGCGACACTGAAGCTTTCTTT. This gives the protein CASSLVSPGQGDTEAFF.

This clone was counted a single time. J is TRBJ2-7 and V is TRBV4-1, with 10 bases identical to TRBD2. This CDR3 spans 15 amino acids. V shed 1 base, J shed 3 bases, and the junction held 3 bases outside the gene matches. CDR1 is MGHRA, CDR2 YSYEKL, per germline. Here the CDR3 reads CASSQVPSGSYEQYF. CDR3 nucleotides: TGCGCCAGCAGCCAAGTCCCTAGCGGGAGCTACGAGCAGTACTTC.

This chain links TRBV5-6 with TRBJ1-1, with D possibly matching TRBD1 (6 bases). This CDR3 has 16 residues. Trimming shortened V by 2 bases and J by 8 bases, and 22 bases separated the two germline ends. Germline values: CDR1 SGHDT, CDR2 YYEEEE. The CDR3 spells CASSFRFLRSQGEAFF. CDR3 nucleotides: TGTGCCAGCAGCTTCCGTTTCTTGAGGTCTCAGGGGGAAGCTTTCTTT.

This chain joins TRBV29-1 and TRBJ2-1, with TRBD2 matching 10 bases. The CDR3 extends over 14 amino acids. J gave up 5 bases and V 2 bases, and 3 bases lay outside the gene matches. Germline CDR1 and CDR2: SQVTM and ANQGSEA. The chain's CDR3 is CSVELAGVNNEQFF. The CDR3 DNA reads TGCAGCGTTGAACTAGCGGGAGTAAACAATGAGCAGTTCTTC.

The rearrangement uses TRBV12-5 and TRBJ2-7; D is undetermined. Germline CDR1 reads LGHNT; CDR2 reads FRNRAP. V was shortened by 5 bases and J by 2 bases, with 13 bases between the two germline ends. CDR3 size: 14 residues. CDR3: CASGPPSSAYEQYF. Written as DNA, the CDR3 is TGTGCTAGTGGTCCGCCGTCTTCGGCCTACGAGCAGTACTTC.

This chain links TRBV6-5 with TRBJ1-1; D perhaps matches TRBD1 (6 bases). Germline CDR1 MNHEY, CDR2 SVGAGI. Trimming took 5 bases from V and 0 from J, leaving 10 bases between them. The CDR3 is made up of 14 amino acids. The CDR3 protein is CASSRQELNTEAFF. CDR3 nucleotides: TGTGCCAGCAGTCGACAGGAATTGAACACTGAAGCTTTCTTT.

This chain links TRBV28 with TRBJ1-1; perhaps TRBD1 as D (5 bases). The germline gives CDR1 MDHEN, CDR2 SYDVKM. The CDR3 is 10 amino acids. Trimming shortened V by 9 bases and J by 8 bases, and 10 bases separated the two germline ends. This CDR3 is CASKTEEAFF. The CDR3 coding sequence is TGTGCCAGTAAGACAGAAGAAGCTTTCTTT.

The V gene is TRBV4-1, the J gene TRBJ2-7; D might be TRBD2 (5 bases). V lost 0 bases to trimming and J lost 3 bases, with 12 bases between them. Germline assignment: CDR1 MGHRA and CDR2 YSYEKL. There are 15 residues in the CDR3. The CDR3 here is CASSQEARTYYEQYF. CDR3 nucleotide sequence: TGCGCCAGCAGCCAAGAAGCCAGGACTTACTACGAGCAGTACTTC.

This chain uses TRBV7-2 with TRBJ1-1; 7 bases align to TRBD1. Germline CDR1 reads SGHTA; CDR2 reads FQGNSA. The CDR3 is 13 amino acids. V was clipped by 4 bases and J by 11 bases; unmatched bases: 10. The CDR3 sequence: CASSWEWDRRAFF. CDR3 nucleotides: TGTGCCAGCAGCTGGGAATGGGACAGAAGGGCTTTCTTT.

For the CDR3, the DNA is TGCAGTGCACTAGCGGTGGACATTCAGTACTTC. This codes for CSALAVDIQYF. This chain joins TRBV20-1 and TRBJ2-4; 8 nucleotides line up with TRBD2. The CDR3 sequence is 11 residues long. Germline CDR1 DFQATT, CDR2 SNEGSKA (reference sequence). The V segment lost 6 bases and the J segment 8 bases; nucleotides outside the gene matches: 3.

The genes are TRBV27 and TRBJ1-2; D perhaps matches TRBD1 (5 bases). The germline CDR1 and CDR2 sequences are MNHEY and SMNVEV (reference sequence). The CDR3 length is 14 residues. The ends were cut back, 1 base at V and 3 bases at J, with 9 bases in the middle. The CDR3 DNA follows: TGTGCCAGCAGTTTATTTCCAGGGCACTATGGCTACACCTTC. This sequence encodes CASSLFPGHYGYTF.

The chain's CDR3 is CASSLERDYGYTF. CDR3 DNA: TGTGCCAGCAGCTTAGAACGGGACTATGGCTACACCTTC. The gene calls are TRBV7-2 and TRBJ1-2; D gene unclear. The V and J ends lost 1 base and 3 bases respectively, with 6 bases between them. CDR1 is SGHTA, CDR2 FQGNSA, per germline. The CDR3 is 13 residues long. The complete variable domain, with remaining parts taken from reference TRBV7-2 and TRBJ1-2, reads GAGVSQSPSNKVTEKGKDVELRCDPISGHTALYWYRQSLGQGLEFLIYFQGNSAPDKSGLPSDRFSAERTGGSVSTLTIQRTQQEDSAVYLCASSLERDYGYTFGSGTRLTVV.

The V gene is TRBV4-3, the J gene TRBJ2-3, with 11 bases identical to TRBD2. V lost 0 bases to trimming and J lost 0 bases; unmatched junction nucleotides: 2. The CDR3 sequence is 17 residues long. Germline values: CDR1 LGHNA, CDR2 YSLEER. The DNA for the CDR3 is TGCGCCAGCAGCCAAGAGCCTAGCGGGAGGAGCACAGATACGCAGTATTTT. Its translation: CASSQEPSGRSTDTQYF.

The chain joins TRBV7-9 to TRBJ2-2, with 7 bases that match TRBD2. Germline CDR1 is SEHNR and CDR2 is FQNEAQ (reference sequence). The CDR3 runs 14 residues. The trim removed 0 bases at V and 5 bases at J, leaving 0 bases unmatched. The CDR3 region is CASSLAGGTGELFF. The CDR3 DNA reads as TGTGCCAGCAGCTTAGCGGGGGGGACCGGGGAGCTGTTTTTT. The whole variable domain, filled in from reference TRBV7-9 and TRBJ2-2, reads DTGVSQNPRHKITKRGQNVTFRCDPISEHNRLYWYRQTLGQGPEFLTYFQNEAQLEKSRLLSDRFSAERPKGSFSTLEIQRTEQGDSAMYLCASSLAGGTGELFFGEGSRLTVL.

V gene TRBV27 combines with J gene TRBJ1-5; weak D call: TRBD1 (6 bases). The V end was cut by 6 bases, the J end by 4 bases, with 16 bases between. The CDR3 covers 15 residues. In germline, CDR1 is MNHEY, CDR2 SMNVEV (reference sequence). The CDR3 spells CASSRGGPTNQPQHF. The DNA for the CDR3 is TGTGCCAGCAGCAGGGGAGGGCCGACGAATCAGCCCCAGCATTTT.

The V gene is TRBV11-2, the J gene TRBJ2-7; possible D gene TRBD1, 6 bases. Trimming shortened V by 3 bases and J by 2 bases, and 8 bases separated the two germline ends. Germline V gene lookup returns CDR1 SGHAT and CDR2 FQNNGV. This CDR3 is built from 13 residues. The CDR3 loop reads CASSFQGTYEQYF. CDR3 DNA sequence: TGTGCCAGCAGCTTCCAGGGGACCTACGAGCAGTACTTC.

The V call is TRBV5-3, the J call TRBJ2-7, with TRBD2 matching over 15 bases. TRBV5-3 is designated an ORF whose function remains uncertain. CDR3 length: 17 amino acids. Germline trimming cut 4 bases from V and 0 bases from J; bases unmatched to any gene: 5. The CDR3 DNA is TGTGCCAGAAGCGCCGGGACTAGCGGGGGGAGCTCCTACGAGCAGTACTTC. It yields the protein CARSAGTSGGSSYEQYF.

The chain uses TRBV14 and TRBJ2-3, with D hard to call. The CDR3 sequence is 16 residues long. V lost 4 bases to trimming and J lost 3 bases, with 17 bases between them. Germline values: CDR1 SGHDN, CDR2 FVKESK. CDR3 sequence: CASSRRSSRGTDTQYF. Written as DNA, the CDR3 is TGTGCCAGCAGCCGCCGGAGTAGCAGAGGAACAGATACGCAGTATTTT. The full variable domain, rest sourced from reference TRBV14 and TRBJ2-3, is EAGVTQFPSHSVIEKGQTVTLRCDPISGHDNLYWYRRVMGKEIKFLLHFVKESKQDESGMPNNRFLAERTGGTYSTLKVQPAELEDSGVYFCASSRRSSRGTDTQYFGPGTRLTVL.

The chain joins TRBV19 to TRBJ1-5; tentative D call: TRBD1 (5 bases). The CDR3 extends over 15 amino acids. V was clipped by 8 bases and J by 1 base, with 15 bases between them. CDR1 is LNHDA, CDR2 SQIVND, per germline (reference sequence). DNA for the CDR3: TGTGCCAGTCAACCCAGGGCACTCAGCAATCAGCCCCAGCATTTT. It specifies CASQPRALSNQPQHF.